Following are 3 T cell receptor beta chains from one sample sequenced in a study of shared T cell receptors in the human thymus. Data came from immunoSEQ multiplex PCR; TCRdb stores just in-frame clones and leaves some out. The sample consists of over 350,000 clones, about 95% of them appearing once. Source material: thymocytes. The source is a human donor.

A remark on this clone: An end of the junction differs from the germline gene, which may be a read error. The V call is TRBV4-1, the J call TRBJ2-7; D remains unclear. The CDR3 has 11 amino acids. Germline CDR1 MGHRA, CDR2 YSYEKL. CDR3 protein: CASSQAYEQYF. The CDR3 DNA follows: TGTGCCAGCAGCCAAGCCTACGAGCAGTACTTC.

The rearrangement links TRBV28 to TRBJ2-5; D remains unclear. Germline assignment: CDR1 MDHEN and CDR2 SYDVKM. The CDR3 consists of 16 residues. Between the trimmed V and J ends, which lost 1 base and 0 bases, there was a span of 12 bases. For the CDR3, the DNA is TGTGCCAGCAGTTTATACCCGGACCTCGACCAAGAGACCCAGTACTTC. Residues: CASSLYPDLDQETQYF.

This chain joins TRBV2 and TRBJ2-3; 12 bases align to TRBD2. Trimming at V came to 8 bases and at J to 3 bases, leaving 15 bases not matched to a gene. CDR1 and CDR2 (germline): SNHLY, FYNNEI. The CDR3 has 18 amino acids. The CDR3, as DNA: TGTGCCAGCGGCCCCTCTAGCGGGAGGGCGGATAGGACAGATACGCAGTATTTT. Translating it yields CASGPSSGRADRTDTQYF. The full variable domain, in which reference TRBV2 and TRBJ2-3 provide the parts outside the CDR3, is EPEVTQTPSHQVTQMGQEVILRCVPISNHLYFYWYRQILGQKVEFLVSFYNNEISEKSEIFDDQFSVERPDGSNFTLKIRSTKLEDSAMYFCASGPSSGRADRTDTQYFGPGTRLTVL.